This T cell receptor beta chain was documented in a study of T cells after yellow fever vaccination. Findings and caveats of the study: Clonotypes shared by both compartments, CD4 and CD8, made up a small share. A weaker but faster secondary response was observed, peaking on day 5 versus 15. Post-booster reappearance was seen for most primary-vaccination clones (about 96% CD4, around 88% CD8).

They built TCR cDNA with 5'RACE template switching, a step that put in a universal primer site and UMIs. One entry per CDR3 protein results from TCRdb running MiXCR on the 5' RACE reads. The profile shows 300,000 to 400,000 distinct CDR3 sequences, around 12% of them singletons. In its sample, this clonotype was seen many times. Its antigen is still unknown. The CDR3 extends over 14 amino acids. V was clipped by 4 bases and J by 3 bases, with 12 bases between them. Germline V gives CDR1 MNHEY, CDR2 SVGEGT. This specimen was CD4+ T cells sorted from PBMCs, taken 15 days after the yellow fever booster vaccination. This TCR was recovered from a man aged 18 to 29 who received the YFV17D yellow fever vaccine. The rearrangement joins TRBV6-2 or TRBV6-3 to TRBJ1-2; D might be TRBD1 (6 bases). DNA of the CDR3: TGTGCCAGCAGTTTAAACAGGGTGGACTATGGCTACACCTTC. Amino acid sequence: CASSLNRVDYGYTF.